This T cell receptor beta chain was found in a study of T cells in Graves' hyperthyroidism and ophthalmopathy (dated by TCRdb to the late 2010s). In terms of the full investigation: Peripheral blood samples were taken at initial diagnosis, before any treatment was given. To identify TCR V-J signatures that set the groups apart, the researchers used a discovery cohort of 90 to 100 patients, made up of about 44 with Graves' ophthalmopathy and 57 with stable Graves' hyperthyroidism. Prospective prediction of ophthalmopathy was tested in an independent validation cohort of 18 to 20 hyperthyroidism patients and 17 patients who later progressed to ophthalmopathy. For training and testing, the 100 or so patients in the discovery cohort were randomly divided in a 7:3 ratio. In six Graves' hyperthyroidism patients, the study also compared T-cell repertoires from thyroid tissue with T-cell repertoires from blood. After sampling, hyperthyroidism patients received methimazole starting at 30 mg daily, and ophthalmopathy patients received high-dose intravenous methylprednisolone. The paper reports TCR Vbeta CDR3 sequencing of approximately 130 peripheral blood samples: 40 to 45 ophthalmopathy, about 75 hyperthyroidism and approximately 17 progressor patients.

The TCR beta CDR3 regions were amplified from RNA transcripts. For the first round of RT-PCR on the TCR CDR3, the HTBI primer set was used together with the Qiagen OneStep RT-PCR kit. Libraries were constructed in a second round of multiplex PCR, after which size selection and purification were performed. Paired-end sequencing of the libraries was performed with 100 bp reads on an Illumina HiSeq2000. Per the authors' processing: SOAPnuke was used to process the raw data, with reads discarded if the reads contained adapters or uncalled bases, had a mean Phred below 15, or lacked an exact constant-primer or identifier match. COPE v1.2.5 was used to merge high-quality paired reads, and clonotypes were defined as unique nucleotide sequences. Clonotypes were aligned to IMGT TRBV, TRBD and TRBJ reference segments using MiTCR v1.1. Analysis was restricted to V-J combinations with a frequency above 0.0001, which covered roughly 99% of repertoires. A TCS score was defined as the ratio between F50 (clonal expansion) and ExV (chaos), using BLOSUM62-based TCRdist between CDR3 peptides within each V-J. Welch's t-statistics and random forest reduced 500 to 550 V-J features to about 12, which were used in a naive Bayes classifier (R e1071). Using fastp trimming at Q25 and MiXCR clonotype assembly, TCRdb reanalyzed the public sequencing data and kept in-frame beta chains. Entries that share a CDR3 protein sequence are merged under the most common genes and DNA. Clone size and V and J calls follow TCRdb, not the original study. The sample table shows about 700,000 distinct CDR3 sequences, and around 15% are seen once. The top ten clonotypes cover about 9.4% of the sample.

Graves' hyperthyroidism was defined as stable when no progression to ophthalmopathy occurred over 18 months of follow-up. Hyperthyroidism patients were aged 18 to 65 years and newly diagnosed, with disease duration of less than 2 months. Exclusion was applied to patients with uncontrolled infections, other autoimmune diseases, pregnancy or lactation. Clinical symptoms, serum thyroxine and TRAb, thyroid ultrasound, and orbital computed tomography formed the basis for the diagnoses. PBMCs were isolated from about 10 ml of fresh peripheral blood by Ficoll-Paque density gradient centrifugation. Total RNA was extracted using Trizol reagent, and RNA quality was assessed on an Agilent 2100 Bioanalyzer. This clonotype has only a few counts. The antigen it binds to is not known. Base qualities are not recorded, but no much larger clone differs from it by a single base. Here is what the overall study found, with its caveats: A 13 V-J signature model separated ophthalmopathy from stable hyperthyroidism, with approximately 87% sensitivity and 81.08% specificity in cross-validation and 80%/75% in testing. Most expanded thyroid clonotypes (frequency above 0.001) were also detected in blood, suggesting blood repertoires may reflect thyroid immune responses. During validation, the model predicted progression to ophthalmopathy a median of about 6.5 months ahead of onset, with roughly 65% sensitivity and around 73% specificity. Sample size was not statistically predetermined, and blinding of investigators to group allocation was not performed.

The specimen sequenced was blood. The receptor was isolated from a woman aged 18 to 35 with Graves' hyperthyroidism.

The CDR3 in this case is CASSIGITYEQYF. Here is the DNA: TGTGCCAGTAGTATAGGGATTACCTACGAGCAGTACTTC. The rearranged chain carries TRBV19 and TRBJ2-7; no D segment can be confidently identified. From the germline V gene (reference sequence), CDR1 is LNHDA and CDR2 is SQIVND. The CDR3 goes from the cysteine to the phenylalanine over 13 residues. The DNA shown is the 39-base CDR3, in frame from base 1. Trimming takes 1 base from V and 2 bases from J, and the germline ends sit 6 bases apart.